By share, the clone carrying this T cell receptor (beta chain) ranks as medium-sized (0.01 to 0.1%). Antigen specificity is unknown. This sample is drawn from a study of immune heterogeneity within non-small cell lung tumors. Study-level information: A few squamous cell carcinomas, roughly 11 non-squamous carcinomas and 1 not otherwise specified made up the tumors.

The study, taken as a whole, reports: Local T-cell clonality tracked local tumor mutational burden, showing a moderate yet significant relationship (R around 0.34). The study found identical dominant CDR3 beta clonotypes recurring across tumor sites within a patient, alongside site-unique high-frequency clones.

The TCR beta CDR3 region underwent multiplex PCR amplification with 32 V and 13 J primers. TCRdb ran MiXCR on the multiplex PCR reads and lists one entry per CDR3 protein. Among about 9,700 distinct CDR3 sequences listed, over 15% were seen once. Genomic DNA from bulk tumor acted as the template, and about 600 ng was loaded per sample. Surgeons took several biopsies per primary tumor, spaced far apart, during surgery. Before undergoing curative surgery, patients had newly diagnosed non-small cell lung cancer that was untreated. Study donors were patients with a new diagnosis of non-small cell lung cancer who underwent surgery with curative intent. Looked up from germline, CDR1 is MNHNS and CDR2 is SASEGT. V shed 10 bases and J 3 bases; nucleotides not matched to a gene: 3. The CDR3 contains 12 residues.

The clonotype was recovered from a man aged 40-50 years with non-small cell lung cancer. V usage is TRBV6-1 and J usage is TRBJ1-5; TRBD1 matches 7 bases. The sample comprised lung tumor tissue. The CDR3 DNA sequence: TGTGCCACACAGGGGTTCAATCAGCCCCAGCATTTT. Translating it yields CATQGFNQPQHF.